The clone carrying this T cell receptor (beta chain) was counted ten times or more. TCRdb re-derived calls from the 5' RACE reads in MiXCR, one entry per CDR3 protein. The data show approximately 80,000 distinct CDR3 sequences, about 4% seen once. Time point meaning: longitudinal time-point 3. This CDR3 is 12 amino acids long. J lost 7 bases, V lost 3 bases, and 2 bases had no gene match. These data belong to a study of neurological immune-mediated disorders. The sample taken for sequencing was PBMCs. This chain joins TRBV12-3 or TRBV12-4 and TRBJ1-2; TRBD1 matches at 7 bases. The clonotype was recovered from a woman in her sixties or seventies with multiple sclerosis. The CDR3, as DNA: TGTGCCAGCAGTTTGCAGGGGGTTGGCTACACCTTC. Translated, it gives CASSLQGVGYTF.